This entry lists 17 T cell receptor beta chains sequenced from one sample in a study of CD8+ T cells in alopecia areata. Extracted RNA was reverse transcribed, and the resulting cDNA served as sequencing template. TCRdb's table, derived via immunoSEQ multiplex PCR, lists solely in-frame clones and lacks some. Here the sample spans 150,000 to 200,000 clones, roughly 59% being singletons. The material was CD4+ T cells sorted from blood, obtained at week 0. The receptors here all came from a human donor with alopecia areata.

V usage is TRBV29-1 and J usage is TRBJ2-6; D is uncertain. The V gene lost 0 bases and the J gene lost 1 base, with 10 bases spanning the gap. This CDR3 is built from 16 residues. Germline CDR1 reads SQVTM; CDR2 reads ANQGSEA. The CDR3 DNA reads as TGCAGCGTTGAAGATTTTAGGGCTTCTGGGGCCAACGTCCTGACTTTC. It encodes CSVEDFRASGANVLTF.

This CDR3 reads CASSVQVVNTEAFF. In DNA form, the CDR3 reads TGTGCCAGTAGTGTACAGGTTGTGAACACTGAAGCTTTCTTT. The chain joins TRBV19 to TRBJ1-1; maybe TRBD1 (5 bases). Per germline, CDR1 LNHDA and CDR2 SQIVND (reference sequence). Trimming removed 5 bases from V and 0 bases from J, with 10 bases in between. The CDR3 length is 14 residues.

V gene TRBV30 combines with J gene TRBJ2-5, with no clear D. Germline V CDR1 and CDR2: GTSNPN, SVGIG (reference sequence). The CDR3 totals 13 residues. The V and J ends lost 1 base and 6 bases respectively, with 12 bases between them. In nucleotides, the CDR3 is TGTGCCTGGAGTGGTAGTCAGTTAAAGACCCAGTACTTC. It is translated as CAWSGSQLKTQYF. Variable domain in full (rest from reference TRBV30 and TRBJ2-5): SQTIHQWPATLVQPVGSPLSLECTVEGTSNPNLYWYRQAAGRGLQLLFYSVGIGQISSEVPQNLSASRPQDRQFILSSKKLLLSDSGFYLCAWSGSQLKTQYFGPGTRLLVL.

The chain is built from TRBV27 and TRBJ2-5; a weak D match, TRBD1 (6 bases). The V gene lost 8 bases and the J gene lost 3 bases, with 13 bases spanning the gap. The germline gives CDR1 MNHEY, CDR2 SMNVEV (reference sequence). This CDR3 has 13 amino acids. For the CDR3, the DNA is TGTGCCAGCGGCAGGGGTTCCAAAGAGACCCAGTACTTC. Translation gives CASGRGSKETQYF.

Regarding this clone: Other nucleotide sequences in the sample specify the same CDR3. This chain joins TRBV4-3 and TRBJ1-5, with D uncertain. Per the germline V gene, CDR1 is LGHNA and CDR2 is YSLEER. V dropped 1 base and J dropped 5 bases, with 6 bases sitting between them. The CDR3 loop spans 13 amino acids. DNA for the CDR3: TGCGCCAGCAGCCAAGCTGAGTATCAGCCCCAGCATTTT. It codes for CASSQAEYQPQHF.

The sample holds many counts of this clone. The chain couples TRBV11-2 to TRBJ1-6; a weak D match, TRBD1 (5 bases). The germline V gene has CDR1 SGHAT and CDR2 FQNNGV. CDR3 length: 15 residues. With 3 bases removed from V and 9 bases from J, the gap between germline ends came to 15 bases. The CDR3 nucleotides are TGTGCCAGCAGCTTGGGAAACAGGCAATCTTCACCCCTCCACTTT. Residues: CASSLGNRQSSPLHF.

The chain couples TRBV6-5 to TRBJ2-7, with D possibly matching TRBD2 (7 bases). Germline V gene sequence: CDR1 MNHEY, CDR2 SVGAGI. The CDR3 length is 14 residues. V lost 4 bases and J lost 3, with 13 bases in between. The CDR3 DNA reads TGTGCCAGCAGTTCCCAGGGAGGGGGCTACGAGCAGTACTTC. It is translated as CASSSQGGGYEQYF.

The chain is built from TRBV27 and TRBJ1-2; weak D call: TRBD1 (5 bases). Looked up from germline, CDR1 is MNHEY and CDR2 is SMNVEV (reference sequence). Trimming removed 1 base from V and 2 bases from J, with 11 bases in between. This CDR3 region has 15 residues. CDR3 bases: TGTGCCAGCAGTTTATTGGGGGGAACGAACTATGGCTACACCTTC. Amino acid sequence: CASSLLGGTNYGYTF.

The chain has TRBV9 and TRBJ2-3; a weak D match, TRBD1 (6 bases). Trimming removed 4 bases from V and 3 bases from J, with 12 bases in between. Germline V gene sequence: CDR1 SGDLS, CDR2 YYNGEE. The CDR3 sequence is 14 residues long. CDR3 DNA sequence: TGTGCCAGCAGCCGGGACATTGATACAGATACGCAGTATTTT. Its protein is CASSRDIDTDTQYF. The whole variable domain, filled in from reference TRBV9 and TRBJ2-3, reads DSGVTQTPKHLITATGQRVTLRCSPRSGDLSVYWYQQSLDQGLQFLIQYYNGEERAKGNILERFSAQQFPDLHSELNLSSLELGDSALYFCASSRDIDTDTQYFGPGTRLTVL.

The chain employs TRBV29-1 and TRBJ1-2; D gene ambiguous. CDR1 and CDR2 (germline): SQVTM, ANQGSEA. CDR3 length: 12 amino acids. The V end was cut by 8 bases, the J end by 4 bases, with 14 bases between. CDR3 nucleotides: TGCAGCACCCTTGACAAGTCCTATGGCTACACCTTC. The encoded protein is CSTLDKSYGYTF.

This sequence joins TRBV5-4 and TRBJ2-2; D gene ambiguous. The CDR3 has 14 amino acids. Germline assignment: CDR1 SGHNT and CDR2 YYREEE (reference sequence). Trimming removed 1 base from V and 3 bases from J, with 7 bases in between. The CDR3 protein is CASSLTSDTGELFF. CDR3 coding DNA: TGTGCCAGCAGCTTGACCTCCGACACCGGGGAGCTGTTTTTT.

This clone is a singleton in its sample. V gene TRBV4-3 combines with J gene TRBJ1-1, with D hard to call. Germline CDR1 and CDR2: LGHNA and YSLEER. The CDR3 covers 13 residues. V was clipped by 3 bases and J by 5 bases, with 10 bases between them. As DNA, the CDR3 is TGCGCCAGCAGCCAGACATCGCAGACTGAAGCTTTCTTT. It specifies CASSQTSQTEAFF.

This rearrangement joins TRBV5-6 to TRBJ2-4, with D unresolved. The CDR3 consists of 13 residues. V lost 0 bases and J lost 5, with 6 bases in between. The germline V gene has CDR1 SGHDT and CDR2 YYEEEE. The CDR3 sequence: CASSLGTENIQYF. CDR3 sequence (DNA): TGTGCCAGCAGCTTGGGTACAGAAAACATTCAGTACTTC.

The CDR3 loop is CSVEGTYRGDTQYF. In nucleotides, the CDR3 is TGCAGCGTTGAAGGCACGTATCGAGGAGATACGCAGTATTTT. The chain couples TRBV29-1 to TRBJ2-3, with D unclear. V lost 1 base, J lost 5 bases, and 13 bases lay in between. CDR3 length: 14 amino acids. CDR1 SQVTM and CDR2 ANQGSEA come from the germline V gene.

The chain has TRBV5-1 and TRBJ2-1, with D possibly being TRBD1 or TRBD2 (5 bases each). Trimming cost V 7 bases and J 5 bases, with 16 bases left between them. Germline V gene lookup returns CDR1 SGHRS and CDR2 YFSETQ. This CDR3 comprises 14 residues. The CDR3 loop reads CASVGDLPHNEQFF. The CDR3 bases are TGCGCCAGCGTTGGGGACCTCCCCCACAATGAGCAGTTCTTC.

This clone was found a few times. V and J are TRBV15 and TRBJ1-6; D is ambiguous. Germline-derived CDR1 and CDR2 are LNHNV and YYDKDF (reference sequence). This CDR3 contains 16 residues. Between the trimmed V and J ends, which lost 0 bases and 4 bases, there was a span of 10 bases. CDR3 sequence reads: CATSRDQARYNSPLHF. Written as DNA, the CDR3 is TGTGCCACCAGCAGAGATCAGGCCCGTTATAATTCACCCCTCCACTTT. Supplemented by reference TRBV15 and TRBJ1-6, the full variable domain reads DAMVIQNPRYQVTQFGKPVTLSCSQTLNHNVMYWYQQKSSQAPKLLFHYYDKDFNNEADTPDNFQSRRPNTSFCFLDIRSPGLGDTAMYLCATSRDQARYNSPLHFGNGTRLTVT.

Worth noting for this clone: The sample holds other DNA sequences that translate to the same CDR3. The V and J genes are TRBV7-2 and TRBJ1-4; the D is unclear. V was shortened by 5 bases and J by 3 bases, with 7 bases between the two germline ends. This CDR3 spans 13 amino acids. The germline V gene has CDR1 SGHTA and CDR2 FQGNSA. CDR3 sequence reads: CASSGGPNEKLFF. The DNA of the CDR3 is TGTGCCAGCAGCGGCGGACCTAATGAAAAACTGTTTTTT.